The clone carrying this T cell receptor beta chain was found a few times. Treatment of the sample: about 20 received Ad26.COV2.S at low or high dose, single or two shots; roughly five received placebo; per-sample allocation not given. Sampling was performed 63 days after the first vaccine or placebo injection. The data were produced by immunoSEQ multiplex PCR, yet TCRdb's version contains in-frame clones alone and is incomplete. The table shows 380,000 or so clones, with 88% occurring only once. This record belongs to a study of Ad26.COV2.S vaccination and SARS-CoV-2 variants. Germline values: CDR1 MRHNA, CDR2 SNTAGT. There are 13 residues in the CDR3. V was clipped by 4 bases and J by 8 bases; unmatched bases: 2.

The sequence derives from a person aged 18 to 65 who received the Ad26.COV2.S COVID-19 vaccine or a placebo. V usage is TRBV6-4 and J usage is TRBJ1-6; 7 nucleotides line up with TRBD1. The source material was peripheral blood, sampled in a trial of Ad26.COV2.S vaccine versus placebo. The CDR3 coding sequence is TGTGCCAGCAGTGTTGACAGGGATTCACCCCTCCACTTT. This sequence encodes CASSVDRDSPLHF.